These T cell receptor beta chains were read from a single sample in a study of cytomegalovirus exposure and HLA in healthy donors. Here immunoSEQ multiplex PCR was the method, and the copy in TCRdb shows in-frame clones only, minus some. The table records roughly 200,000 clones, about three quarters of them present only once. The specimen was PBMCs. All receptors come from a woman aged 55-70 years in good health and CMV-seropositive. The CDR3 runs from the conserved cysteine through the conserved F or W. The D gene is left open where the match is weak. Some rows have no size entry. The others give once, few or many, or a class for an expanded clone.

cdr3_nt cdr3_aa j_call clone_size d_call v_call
TGTGCCAGCAGCCAAAATCGACAGGGTGATACCGAGCAGTACTTC CASSQNRQGDTEQYF TRBJ2-7 . TRBD1 TRBV14
TGTGCCAGCAGTCGGGACAGGGTGCTTGGCTACACCTTC CASSRDRVLGYTF TRBJ1-2 . TRBD1 TRBV27
TGTGCCAGCAGCCAAGAGCGATTTAATGAAAAACTGTTTTTT CASSQERFNEKLFF TRBJ1-4 . . TRBV14
TGCGCCAGCAGCTTGGCAGGGTCATCCTACGAGCAGTACTTC CASSLAGSSYEQYF TRBJ2-7 . . TRBV5-1
TGTGCCAGCAGCTTAGTCCACAGGACGGGTGAAGCTTTCTTT CASSLVHRTGEAFF TRBJ1-1 . . TRBV11-2
TGTGCCAGCAGTGAAGCCCTAGCGGGGGGCAACACCGGGGAGCTGTTTTTT CASSEALAGGNTGELFF TRBJ2-2 . TRBD2 TRBV6-1
TGTGCCAGCCTCGACAGGGAAGAGGATGGCTACACCTTC CASLDREEDGYTF TRBJ1-2 . TRBD1 TRBV28
TGTGCTGCAGCAGCTCTCTTCGGGGGGGCTAGCACAGATACGCAGTATTTT CAAAALFGGASTDTQYF TRBJ2-3 . TRBD2 TRBV7-8
TGTGCCAGCAGCCGGGGAGGGTCCAACACTGAAGCTTTCTTT CASSRGGSNTEAFF TRBJ1-1 . . TRBV9
TGCGCCAGCAGCCCTATGGGGGGGGCAAACACCGGGGAGCTGTTTTTT CASSPMGGANTGELFF TRBJ2-2 . . TRBV5-1
TGTGCCAGCAGCTTAGGGGACAGGCCTAATTCACCCCTCCACTTT CASSLGDRPNSPLHF TRBJ1-6 . TRBD1 TRBV7-2
TGTGCCAGCAGCGCTAGCGGCTACGAGCAGTACTTC CASSASGYEQYF TRBJ2-7 . TRBD2 TRBV7-8
TGTGCCAGCAGCGTAGATGTGACAATGAACACTGAAGCCTTCTTT CASSVDVTMNTEAFF TRBJ1-1 . . TRBV9
TGTGCCAGCAGTTCGGCTAGCGGGGGTCTAGATACGCAGTATTTT CASSSASGGLDTQYF TRBJ2-3 . TRBD2 TRBV28
TGTGCCAGCAGCGTAGCGGTTCAAGAGACCCAGTACTTC CASSVAVQETQYF TRBJ2-5 few . TRBV9
TGTGCCAGCAGGCCGACTTTGGGTGAGAACACTGAAGCTTTCTTT CASRPTLGENTEAFF TRBJ1-1 . . TRBV28
TGTGCCAGCTCAGGGGCTATTAATGAAAAACTGTTTTTT CASSGAINEKLFF TRBJ1-4 . . TRBV6-5
TGTGCCAGCAGTTTATCGGCAGGGGGAAACACCATATATTTT CASSLSAGGNTIYF TRBJ1-3 . . TRBV28
TGTGCCAGCAGTTGGGGACAGAACTATGGCTACACCTTC CASSWGQNYGYTF TRBJ1-2 few TRBD1 TRBV28
TGTGCCAGCAGCAGTACTAGCAACCCCTCCTACGAGCAGTACTTC CASSSTSNPSYEQYF TRBJ2-7 . . TRBV5-4
TGTGCCAGCAGCTTAGACTCGAACATTCAGTACTTC CASSLDSNIQYF TRBJ2-4 few . TRBV7-2
TGTGCCAGCAGCCAAGACTTGGGGCCTCTAAACTATGGCTACACCTTC CASSQDLGPLNYGYTF TRBJ1-2 . . TRBV4-2
TGTGCCAGCAGTTTAAGTAGAGGTGAGACCCAGTACTTC CASSLSRGETQYF TRBJ2-5 . . TRBV27
TGTGCCAGCAGGGGAGGGAATTCGGAGGAGCAGTACTTC CASRGGNSEEQYF TRBJ2-7 . TRBD2 TRBV6-1
TGTGCCAGCAGCTTAAGTTTTCGCGGGAGGGCCAGCGGAGGGGAGCTGTTTTTT CASSLSFRGRASGGELFF TRBJ2-2 . TRBD2 TRBV7-3
TGTGCCAGCAGCGTGAGGACAGCGAACACCGGGGAGCTGTTTTTT CASSVRTANTGELFF TRBJ2-2 . . TRBV9
TGTGCCAGCAGTTCCAGAGACAGACCTAATTCACCCCTCCACTTT CASSSRDRPNSPLHF TRBJ1-6 . . TRBV28
TGTGCCAGCAGCTTAGAGGACACCCTCACCGGGGAGCTGTTTTTT CASSLEDTLTGELFF TRBJ2-2 once . TRBV7-3
TGTGCCAGCAGCTCGATTATGGGGGACAGGGACGGCTACACCTTC CASSSIMGDRDGYTF TRBJ1-2 medium-sized TRBD1 TRBV7-9
TGTGCCAGCAGCTTAGCGCCTTTACTAGCGGGAAACAATGAGCAGTTCTTC CASSLAPLLAGNNEQFF TRBJ2-1 . TRBD2 TRBV7-8
TGTGCCACCAGCCTAGGTAGCAATCAGCCCCAGCATTTT CATSLGSNQPQHF TRBJ1-5 . . TRBV15
TGTGCCAGCAGTCCGGTGAACACCGGGGAGCTGTTTTTT CASSPVNTGELFF TRBJ2-2 . . TRBV28
TGTGCCAGCAGCGGTGGGACAGGGGGCGCCTACAATGAGCAGTTCTTC CASSGGTGGAYNEQFF TRBJ2-1 once TRBD1 TRBV11-3
TGTGCCAGCTCAATACAGGGGAACCATAATTCACCCCTCCACTTT CASSIQGNHNSPLHF TRBJ1-6 once TRBD1 TRBV18
TGTGCCAGCAGCTTAGGGACAGGGCCATACAATGAGCAGTTCTTC CASSLGTGPYNEQFF TRBJ2-1 . TRBD1 TRBV7-9
TGTGCCAGCGGGGCCAGGGGAAATCAGCCCCAGCATTTT CASGARGNQPQHF TRBJ1-5 . . TRBV6-5
TGTGCCAGCAGCTTACAGGGTCGGAACACCGGGGAGCTGTTTTTT CASSLQGRNTGELFF TRBJ2-2 . . TRBV11-2
TGTGCCAGCAGTCTGGGAGGGGATCAGCCCCAGCATTTT CASSLGGDQPQHF TRBJ1-5 few . TRBV7-2
TGTGCCAGCGGGACAGGGAACACTGAAGCTTTCTTT CASGTGNTEAFF TRBJ1-1 . TRBD1 TRBV2
TGTGCCAGCAGCACAGACAGGGTTGTCAACGAGCAGTACTTC CASSTDRVVNEQYF TRBJ2-7 . TRBD1 TRBV9
TGCGCCAGCAGCTTGGGGACAGGTGGCTACACCTTC CASSLGTGGYTF TRBJ1-2 . TRBD1 TRBV5-1